These 27 T cell receptor beta chains were sequenced from one sample in a study of cytomegalovirus exposure and HLA in healthy donors. PCR primers comprised 60 Vbeta and 13 Jbeta primers. Assay: immunoSEQ multiplex PCR; the TCRdb copy retains only in-frame clones and omits some. The sample has about 180,000 clones, around 77% seen once. Sequencing was performed on PBMCs. These TCRs come from a woman aged 25 to 39 in good health and CMV-seronegative.

The chain recombines TRBV6-7 with TRBJ1-2; TRBD1 agrees at 11 bases. TRBV6-7 is given ORF status, its function remaining uncertain. The CDR3 is 18 residues long. The trim removed 2 bases at V and 5 bases at J, leaving 13 bases unmatched. The CDR3 DNA follows: TGTGCCAGCAGTTACACCGGACAGGGGGCAACATCTGTTTATGGCTACACCTTC. This encodes CASSYTGQGATSVYGYTF.

The chain couples TRBV10-1 to TRBJ1-1; D is possibly TRBD1 (6 bases). This CDR3 contains 12 residues. V lost 0 bases, J lost 10 bases, and 9 bases lay in between. Germline assignment: CDR1 WNHNN and CDR2 SYGVQD (reference sequence). This CDR3 reads CASSESTRGAFF. CDR3 DNA: TGCGCCAGCAGTGAGTCGACCAGGGGAGCTTTCTTT.

The gene calls are TRBV6-6 and TRBJ1-2, with TRBD1 matching 7 bases. V dropped 2 bases and J dropped 8; count of bases not matched to a gene: 2. Per the germline V gene, CDR1 is MNHNY and CDR2 is SVGAGI (reference sequence). The CDR3 has 12 residues. CDR3 protein: CASSYDRDGYTF. The DNA of the CDR3 is TGTGCCAGCAGTTACGACAGGGACGGCTACACCTTC.

The chain combines TRBV7-6 with TRBJ2-7; 9 bases map to TRBD1. Germline CDR1 is SGHVS and CDR2 is FNYEAQ. With V trimmed by 5 bases and J by 3 bases, 5 bases remained unmatched. The CDR3 is 14 amino acids. CDR3 residues: CASSTGQGRYEQYF. CDR3 coding DNA: TGTGCCAGCAGCACCGGACAGGGGCGCTACGAGCAGTACTTC.

This rearrangement joins TRBV14 to TRBJ1-1, with D possibly matching TRBD1 (5 bases). The CDR3 covers 14 residues. V gave up 1 base and J gave up 4 bases, with 10 bases separating them. Germline V gene data show CDR1 as SGHDN and CDR2 as FVKESK. The CDR3 region has the DNA TGTGCCAGCAGCCAAGTTTACGGGGGCACTGAAGCTTTCTTT. Protein sequence: CASSQVYGGTEAFF.

V is TRBV7-8 and J is TRBJ2-3, with TRBD2 identical over 15 bases. The CDR3 runs to 14 residues. Looked up from germline, CDR1 is SGHVS and CDR2 is FQNEAQ. The J segment lost 6 bases and the V segment lost 7 bases, leaving 2 bases of the junction unmatched. The CDR3: CASTGLAGGDTQYF. The DNA for the CDR3 is TGTGCCAGCACCGGACTAGCGGGGGGGGATACGCAGTATTTT.

The J gene is TRBJ2-7, the V gene TRBV7-9; 13 bases align to TRBD2. The CDR3 runs to 15 residues. The junction had 4 bases not matched to a gene; V was cut back by 2 bases and J by 6 bases. Per the germline V gene, CDR1 is SEHNR and CDR2 is FQNEAQ (reference sequence). The DNA of the CDR3 is TGTGCCAGCAGCTTAACTAGCGGGGGGGCGGGCGAGCAGTACTTC. It specifies CASSLTSGGAGEQYF.

This clone was seen a single time. This rearrangement joins TRBV9 to TRBJ2-1; maybe TRBD2 (6 bases). This CDR3 comprises 15 residues. Germline assignment: CDR1 SGDLS and CDR2 YYNGEE. V lost 0 bases to trimming and J lost 8 bases, with 15 bases between them. As DNA, the CDR3 is TGTGCCAGCAGCGTAGGCCCGGGGGTTGGGGATGAGCAGTTCTTC. It codes for CASSVGPGVGDEQFF.

This clone was seen more than once but under ten times. This chain joins TRBV30 and TRBJ1-6, with 8 nucleotides matching TRBD1. Germline CDR1 GTSNPN, CDR2 SVGIG (reference sequence). The length of the CDR3 is 14 residues. After removal of 1 base from V and 8 bases from J, the junction contained 4 bases not matched to a gene. CDR3 loop: CAWSADRGYSPLHF. As DNA, the CDR3 is TGTGCCTGGAGTGCAGACAGGGGATATTCACCCCTCCACTTT. The entire variable domain, with the rest obtained from reference TRBV30 and TRBJ1-6, is as follows: SQTIHQWPATLVQPVGSPLSLECTVEGTSNPNLYWYRQAAGRGLQLLFYSVGIGQISSEVPQNLSASRPQDRQFILSSKKLLLSDSGFYLCAWSADRGYSPLHFGNGTRLTVT.

This chain connects TRBV5-1 to TRBJ2-7; 9 positions match TRBD1. Germline loops: CDR1 SGHRS, CDR2 YFSETQ. The V and J ends lost 3 bases and 1 base, in that order; junction bases with no gene match: 8. The CDR3 loop spans 16 amino acids. The chain's CDR3 is CASSSQGDRVSYEQYF. CDR3 bases: TGCGCCAGCAGCTCCCAAGGGGACAGGGTATCCTACGAGCAGTACTTC.

The CDR3 nucleotides are TGTGCCAGCAGCTTGGCCAAGGGACTAGCTGTTTTCAATGAGCAGTTCTTC. Translating it yields CASSLAKGLAVFNEQFF. This chain uses TRBV5-6 with TRBJ2-1; TRBD2 aligns across 9 bases. This CDR3 region has 17 residues. The germline V gene encodes CDR1 SGHDT and CDR2 YYEEEE. The trim removed 0 bases at V and 6 bases at J, leaving 10 bases unmatched.

The genes are TRBV7-3 and TRBJ2-5, with TRBD2 identical over 10 bases. Germline V gene lookup returns CDR1 SGHTA and CDR2 FQGTGA. The CDR3 is 16 amino acids. V lost 6 bases, J lost 2 bases, and 9 bases stayed unmatched. The CDR3 nucleotides are TGTGCCAGCAGTTTCCATAGCGGGGGGCGACAAGAGACCCAGTACTTC. This sequence encodes CASSFHSGGRQETQYF.

V usage is TRBV5-8 and J usage is TRBJ1-6; D gene uncertain. Trimming took off 1 base at V and 11 bases at J, with 4 bases between the two ends. The CDR3 runs to 11 residues. Germline V gene lookup returns CDR1 SGHTS and CDR2 YDEGEE. The CDR3 DNA reads TGTGCCAGCAGCTTGACAGCACCCCTCCACTTT. This gives the protein CASSLTAPLHF.

The chain is built from TRBV5-4 and TRBJ1-2; D possibly corresponds to TRBD1 (6 bases). The germline V and J ends were trimmed by 4 bases and 4 bases, with 8 bases remaining between them. The CDR3 contains 12 residues. Germline lookup yields CDR1 SGHNT and CDR2 YYREEE (reference sequence). This chain's CDR3 is CASSEDSYGYTF. The CDR3 DNA sequence: TGTGCCAGCAGCGAGGACAGCTATGGCTACACCTTC.

The genes are TRBV29-1 and TRBJ2-7; D is perhaps TRBD2 (5 bases). Germline CDR1 reads SQVTM; CDR2 reads ANQGSEA. The CDR3 runs 14 residues. The V end was cut by 1 base, the J end by 2 bases, with 12 bases between. The CDR3 here is CSVEARGETYEQYF. In nucleotides, the CDR3 is TGCAGCGTTGAAGCCCGGGGAGAGACCTACGAGCAGTACTTC.

V is TRBV5-1 and J is TRBJ2-3; D is possibly TRBD2 (5 bases). Germline CDR1 SGHRS, CDR2 YFSETQ. Trimming stripped 4 bases from V and 4 bases from J, with 16 bases between. This CDR3 contains 15 residues. The DNA of the CDR3 is TGCGCCAGCAGCACACTCCCTGGGAGCGCAGATACGCAGTATTTT. It specifies CASSTLPGSADTQYF.

J is TRBJ1-1 and V is TRBV5-6; TRBD1 matches at 7 bases. With V trimmed by 1 base and J by 8 bases, 5 bases remained unmatched. CDR3 size: 13 residues. CDR1 is SGHDT, CDR2 YYEEEE, per germline. CDR3 coding DNA: TGTGCCAGCAGCTTGATAGGGGGCGCGGAAGCTTTCTTT. Its protein is CASSLIGGAEAFF.

In its sample, this clone was seen once. The chain couples TRBV6-1 to TRBJ2-1; 10 nucleotides agree with TRBD1. CDR3 length equals 12 residues. After removal of 6 bases from V and 13 bases from J, the junction contained 6 bases not matched to a gene. Germline CDR1 is MNHNS and CDR2 is SASEGT. The CDR3 DNA follows: TGTGCCAGCAGCCTCGGGACAGGGGAACAGTTCTTC. Protein product: CASSLGTGEQFF.

CDR3 loop: CASSSGFPTEAFF. The CDR3 DNA reads as TGTGCCAGCAGCTCGGGGTTCCCCACTGAAGCTTTCTTT. The chain joins TRBV7-9 to TRBJ1-1; D is ambiguous. This CDR3 is built from 13 residues. Germline V gene lookup returns CDR1 SEHNR and CDR2 FQNEAQ (reference sequence). Trimming cost V 4 bases and J 4 bases, with 10 bases left between them.

V is TRBV14 and J is TRBJ2-1; D possibly corresponds to TRBD1 (5 bases). Per the germline V gene, CDR1 is SGHDN and CDR2 is FVKESK. The CDR3 contains 15 residues. V was trimmed by 4 bases and J by 6 bases, leaving 16 bases between them. The CDR3 bases are TGTGCCAGCAGCCGTCCCACAGGAGTCTTCAATGAGCAGTTCTTC. Translated, it gives CASSRPTGVFNEQFF.

The chain carries TRBV2 and TRBJ1-6; 9 bases match TRBD1. With V trimmed by 6 bases and J by 8 bases, 5 bases remained unmatched. The CDR3 totals 14 residues. CDR1 is SNHLY, CDR2 FYNNEI, per germline. The CDR3 reads CASSADRGYSPLHF. The CDR3 DNA follows: TGTGCCAGCAGCGCGGACAGGGGTTATTCACCCCTCCACTTT.

The chain carries TRBV5-1 and TRBJ2-7, with TRBD2 as a possible D gene (5 bases). The CDR3 length is 13 residues. The V gene lost 5 bases and the J gene lost 3 bases, with 12 bases spanning the gap. In germline, CDR1 is SGHRS, CDR2 YFSETQ. CDR3 DNA sequence: TGCGCCAGCAGTGGAGAGGGTATCTACGAGCAGTACGTC. It yields the protein CASSGEGIYEQYV.

The rearrangement uses TRBV9 and TRBJ1-4; no clear D gene. V lost 0 bases to trimming and J lost 10 bases, with 16 bases between them. This CDR3 spans 15 amino acids. CDR1 SGDLS and CDR2 YYNGEE come from the germline V gene. The CDR3 DNA follows: TGTGCCAGCAGCGTAGGAAGTCAGGTCGCGGGAAAACTGTTTTTT. Amino acid sequence: CASSVGSQVAGKLFF.

This rearrangement joins TRBV29-1 to TRBJ1-1, with 9 bases identical to TRBD1. This CDR3 has 13 residues. Trimming cost V 7 bases and J 0 bases; bases outside gene matches: 3. From germline, CDR1 is SQVTM and CDR2 ANQGSEA. As DNA, the CDR3 is TGCAGCGCCAGGGACAGGGTGAACACTGAAGCTTTCTTT. Its protein product is CSARDRVNTEAFF.

This chain joins TRBV27 and TRBJ1-5, with D unclear. V lost 5 bases and J lost 1, with 15 bases in between. This CDR3 has 16 amino acids. CDR1 MNHEY and CDR2 SMNVEV come from the germline V gene (reference sequence). The CDR3 sequence: CASSKDLGGSNQPQHF. DNA for the CDR3: TGTGCCAGCAGTAAGGACTTAGGTGGCAGCAATCAGCCCCAGCATTTT.

The chain uses TRBV6-4 and TRBJ1-2, with unresolved D. CDR1 MRHNA and CDR2 SNTAGT come from the germline V gene. Between the trimmed V and J ends, which lost 0 bases and 8 bases, there was a span of 16 bases. The CDR3 contains 15 residues. The CDR3 DNA is TGTGCCAGCAGTGACTCTAGTTCGGGGTCCGCAGGCTACACCTTC. Amino acid sequence: CASSDSSSGSAGYTF.

This clone came up once. The chain carries TRBV9 and TRBJ2-7; 9 bases fit TRBD1. This CDR3 is 17 amino acids long. Losses at the gene ends were 3 bases for V and 5 bases for J; bases not matched to a gene: 15. Germline V gene lookup returns CDR1 SGDLS and CDR2 YYNGEE. The CDR3 is CASSGNPGTGPANEQYF. The CDR3 DNA follows: TGTGCCAGCAGCGGCAACCCCGGGACAGGGCCCGCCAACGAGCAGTACTTC.